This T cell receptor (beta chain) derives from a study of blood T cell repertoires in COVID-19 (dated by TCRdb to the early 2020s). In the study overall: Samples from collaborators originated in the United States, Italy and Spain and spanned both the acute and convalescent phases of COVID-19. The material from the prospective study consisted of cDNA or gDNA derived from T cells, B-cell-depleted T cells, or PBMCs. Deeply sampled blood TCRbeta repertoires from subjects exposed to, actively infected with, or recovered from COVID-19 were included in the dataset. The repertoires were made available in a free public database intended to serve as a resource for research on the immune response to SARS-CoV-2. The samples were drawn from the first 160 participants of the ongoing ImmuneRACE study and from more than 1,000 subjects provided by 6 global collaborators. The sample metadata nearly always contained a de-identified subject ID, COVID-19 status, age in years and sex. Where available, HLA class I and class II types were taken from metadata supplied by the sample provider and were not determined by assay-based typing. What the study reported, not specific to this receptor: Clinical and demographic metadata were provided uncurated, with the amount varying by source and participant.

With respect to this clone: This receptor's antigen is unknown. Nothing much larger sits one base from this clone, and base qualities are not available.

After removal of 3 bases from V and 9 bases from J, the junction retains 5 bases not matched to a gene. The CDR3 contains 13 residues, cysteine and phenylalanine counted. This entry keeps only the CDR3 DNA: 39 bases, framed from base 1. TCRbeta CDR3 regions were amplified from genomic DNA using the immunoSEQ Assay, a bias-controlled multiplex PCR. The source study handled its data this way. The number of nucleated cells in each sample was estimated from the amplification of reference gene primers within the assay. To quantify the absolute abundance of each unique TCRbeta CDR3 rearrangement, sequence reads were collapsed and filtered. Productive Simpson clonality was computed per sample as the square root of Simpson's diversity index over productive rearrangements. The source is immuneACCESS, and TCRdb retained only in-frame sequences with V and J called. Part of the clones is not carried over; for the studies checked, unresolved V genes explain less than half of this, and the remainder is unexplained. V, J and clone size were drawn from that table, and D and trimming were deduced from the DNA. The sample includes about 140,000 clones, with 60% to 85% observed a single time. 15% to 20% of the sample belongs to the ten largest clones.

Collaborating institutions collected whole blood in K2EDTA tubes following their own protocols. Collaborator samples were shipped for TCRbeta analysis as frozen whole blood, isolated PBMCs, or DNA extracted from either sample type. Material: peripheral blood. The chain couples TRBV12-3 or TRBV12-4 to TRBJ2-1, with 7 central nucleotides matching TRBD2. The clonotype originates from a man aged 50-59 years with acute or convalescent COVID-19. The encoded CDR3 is CASSFGGRSEQFF. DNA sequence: TGTGCCAGCAGTTTCGGGGGGAGAAGTGAGCAGTTCTTC.